The 31 T cell receptor beta chains below were found in one sample sequenced in a study of blood T cell repertoires in COVID-19. Assay: immunoSEQ multiplex PCR; the TCRdb copy retains only in-frame clones and omits some. The data show hundreds of thousands of clones, roughly 81% seen once. The sequenced sample consisted of peripheral blood. These receptors originate from a woman older than 75 with COVID-19, enrolled during active disease.

The J gene is TRBJ1-1, the V gene TRBV18; 9 bases align to TRBD1. The trim removed 3 bases at V and 7 bases at J, leaving 3 bases unmatched. The CDR3 has 13 residues. Germline V gene sequence: CDR1 KGHSH, CDR2 LQKENI. The CDR3: CASSPRTGDEAFF. For the CDR3, the DNA is TGTGCCAGCTCACCTCGGACAGGGGATGAAGCTTTCTTT.

In this sample, this clone turned up once. The CDR3 reads CASSFQTGLKEKLFF. In DNA, the CDR3 is TGTGCCAGCAGCTTCCAGACAGGGCTGAAGGAAAAACTGTTTTTT. This chain links TRBV5-5 with TRBJ1-4, with 7 nucleotides matching TRBD1. Trimming took 2 bases from V and 8 from J; bases not matched to a gene: 9. The CDR3 runs 15 residues. The V gene's germline CDR1 is SGHKS and CDR2 YYEKEE (reference sequence).

The chain is built from TRBV5-1 and TRBJ1-2; TRBD1 might be the D (6 bases). The CDR3 extends over 14 amino acids. The V gene lost 2 bases and the J gene lost 8 bases, with 16 bases spanning the gap. The germline V gene encodes CDR1 SGHRS and CDR2 YFSETQ. The CDR3 spells CASSLGTQARGYTF. The CDR3 bases are TGCGCCAGCAGCTTAGGGACACAAGCCCGCGGCTACACCTTC.

The chain recombines TRBV28 with TRBJ1-2; D remains ambiguous. The germline V gene has CDR1 MDHEN and CDR2 SYDVKM. The CDR3 is made up of 12 amino acids. Trimming took 8 bases from V and 3 from J, leaving 10 bases between them. CDR3 residues: CASGYRDYGYTF. In nucleotides, the CDR3 is TGTGCCAGCGGTTACAGAGACTATGGCTACACCTTC.

The table lists this clone with a count of one. The V and J genes are TRBV13 and TRBJ2-2; TRBD2 is a possible D gene (6 bases). The germline V gene encodes CDR1 PRHDT and CDR2 FYEKMQ (reference sequence). The CDR3 contains 15 residues. Between the trimmed V and J ends, which lost 5 bases and 4 bases, there was a span of 14 bases. DNA of the CDR3: TGTGCCAGCAGCCTCGGAGGGCCGGGCACCGGGGAGCTGTTTTTT. It specifies CASSLGGPGTGELFF.

This rearrangement joins TRBV30 to TRBJ1-1; weak D call: TRBD1 (6 bases). The CDR3 is 14 amino acids. The V gene lost 4 bases and the J gene lost 5 bases, with 17 bases spanning the gap. Germline V CDR1 and CDR2: GTSNPN, SVGIG (reference sequence). The CDR3 DNA is TGTGCCTGGAATCGGCGGGGGGGGCAAACTGAAGCTTTCTTT. The encoded protein is CAWNRRGGQTEAFF. The entire variable domain, with the rest obtained from reference TRBV30 and TRBJ1-1, is as follows: SQTIHQWPATLVQPVGSPLSLECTVEGTSNPNLYWYRQAAGRGLQLLFYSVGIGQISSEVPQNLSASRPQDRQFILSSKKLLLSDSGFYLCAWNRRGGQTEAFFGQGTRLTVV.

V gene TRBV6-2 or TRBV6-3 combines with J gene TRBJ1-5; TRBD1 might be the D (6 bases). The germline V and J ends were trimmed by 6 bases and 4 bases, with 13 bases remaining between them. Germline V gives CDR1 MNHEY, CDR2 SVGEGT. The CDR3 runs 14 residues. This chain's CDR3 is CASSYQGNNQPQHF. The CDR3 DNA reads TGTGCCAGCAGCTATCAGGGGAATAATCAGCCCCAGCATTTT.

The V and J genes are TRBV7-8 and TRBJ2-2; 7 nucleotides align to TRBD1. CDR1 and CDR2 (germline): SGHVS, FQNEAQ. V lost 1 base, J lost 6 bases, and 5 bases stayed unmatched. This CDR3 contains 15 residues. The CDR3 DNA sequence: TGTGCCAGCAGCTTAGGCGCACAGGGGTCCGGGGAGCTGTTTTTT. Its translation: CASSLGAQGSGELFF.

This sequence joins TRBV7-3 and TRBJ2-2, with TRBD2 matching over 11 bases. The trim removed 9 bases at V and 6 bases at J, leaving 9 bases unmatched. This CDR3 is built from 15 residues. Germline CDR1 SGHTA, CDR2 FQGTGA. This CDR3 is CASSLLAGVSGELFF. CDR3 DNA sequence: TGTGCCAGTTCCTTACTAGCGGGAGTGTCCGGGGAGCTGTTTTTT.

V and J are TRBV20-1 and TRBJ1-1; TRBD1 agrees at 8 bases. V shed 3 bases and J 2 bases; nucleotides not matched to a gene: 8. Germline V gene data show CDR1 as DFQATT and CDR2 as SNEGSKA (reference sequence). This CDR3 has 15 amino acids. The CDR3 region is CSASSPAGGNTEAFF. As DNA, the CDR3 is TGCAGTGCTAGTAGCCCGGCAGGGGGCAACACTGAAGCTTTCTTT.

The rearrangement uses TRBV27 and TRBJ2-5; 7 nucleotides match TRBD1. Germline trimming cut 7 bases from V and 2 bases from J; bases unmatched to any gene: 22. Looked up from germline, CDR1 is MNHEY and CDR2 is SMNVEV (reference sequence). CDR3 size: 19 residues. CDR3 sequence: CASNPLGLQGLTAQETQYF. The CDR3 DNA reads TGTGCCAGCAACCCTCTGGGCCTACAGGGGTTGACGGCTCAAGAGACCCAGTACTTC.

In nucleotides, the CDR3 is TGTGCCAGCAGTGACGGGACAGGGGGCGTCTATGGCTACACCTTC. This translates into CASSDGTGGVYGYTF. The genes are TRBV28 and TRBJ1-2; 12 bases are a match to TRBD1. The germline gives CDR1 MDHEN, CDR2 SYDVKM. CDR3 length: 15 amino acids. The J segment lost 4 bases and the V segment lost 5 bases, leaving 5 bases of the junction unmatched.

V usage is TRBV18 and J usage is TRBJ1-1, with D tentatively TRBD1 (6 bases). Between the trimmed V and J ends, which lost 4 bases and 10 bases, there was a span of 19 bases. This CDR3 region has 14 residues. Looked up from germline, CDR1 is KGHSH and CDR2 is LQKENI. The CDR3 DNA reads as TGTGCCAGCTCACAATTGGACCCTCGAGGGGGAGCTTTCTTT. Translated, it gives CASSQLDPRGGAFF.

This clone came up a few times. The chain couples TRBV6-6 to TRBJ1-5; D uncertain. Germline assignment: CDR1 MNHNY and CDR2 SVGAGI (reference sequence). Trimming took 4 bases from V and 9 from J, leaving 7 bases between them. The CDR3 sequence is 11 residues long. As DNA, the CDR3 is TGTGCCAGCAGTTTTAGTGGGCCCCAGCATTTT. It specifies CASSFSGPQHF.

The rearrangement links TRBV19 to TRBJ1-1, with D unresolved. CDR1 LNHDA and CDR2 SQIVND come from the germline V gene (reference sequence). Deletions cut 4 bases from V and 5 bases from J, with 14 bases between. The CDR3 covers 14 residues. CDR3 in DNA: TGTGCCAGTAGTAAGAGTCCGGGTGTAACTGAAGCTTTCTTT. Translation: CASSKSPGVTEAFF. The full variable domain, completed using reference TRBV19 and TRBJ1-1, is DGGITQSPKYLFRKEGQNVTLSCEQNLNHDAMYWYRQDPGQGLRLIYYSQIVNDFQKGDIAEGYSVSREKKESFPLTVTSAQKNPTAFYLCASSKSPGVTEAFFGQGTRLTVV.

This chain connects TRBV7-9 to TRBJ2-1; possible D gene TRBD2, 6 bases. V was shortened by 0 bases and J by 1 base, with 16 bases between the two germline ends. The CDR3 has 18 residues. Germline CDR1 reads SEHNR; CDR2 reads FQNEAQ (reference sequence). The CDR3 nucleotides read TGTGCCAGCAGCTTAGCCGGGAGAACTTTAGGATCCTACAATGAGCAGTTCTTC. Encoded protein: CASSLAGRTLGSYNEQFF.

This clone has only one observation. The chain couples TRBV10-3 to TRBJ1-2; 7 bases are a match to TRBD1. V shed 2 bases, J shed 7 bases, and the junction held 4 bases outside the gene matches. Germline CDR1 is ENHRY and CDR2 is SYGVKD. This CDR3 comprises 13 residues. CDR3 DNA: TGTGCCATCAGTGAGAGACAGGGATTTGGCTACACCTTC. It yields the protein CAISERQGFGYTF.

The chain uses TRBV15 and TRBJ2-7; maybe TRBD1 (6 bases). The CDR3 covers 15 residues. The germline V gene encodes CDR1 LNHNV and CDR2 YYDKDF (reference sequence). V shed 0 bases and J shed 0 bases, with 9 bases lying between them. CDR3 nucleotides: TGTGCCACCAGCAGAGAGTGGACAGTCTCCTACGAGCAGTACTTC. As protein: CATSREWTVSYEQYF.

This clone was seen a handful of times. The J gene is TRBJ2-5, the V gene TRBV6-6; 8 nucleotides agree with TRBD1. The CDR3 loop spans 18 amino acids. The ends lost 5 bases at V and 0 bases at J; junction bases unmatched: 14. Germline loops: CDR1 MNHNY, CDR2 SVGAGI (reference sequence). The CDR3 loop reads CASSPKKLTGDYQETQYF. The CDR3 coding sequence is TGTGCCAGCAGTCCGAAAAAGCTGACAGGGGATTACCAAGAGACCCAGTACTTC.

V is TRBV5-1 and J is TRBJ2-7, with 12 bases aligning to TRBD2. The CDR3 sequence is 19 residues long. Germline trimming cut 0 bases from V and 0 bases from J; bases unmatched to any gene: 10. The germline V gene has CDR1 SGHRS and CDR2 YFSETQ. The DNA for the CDR3 is TGCGCCAGCAGCTTGGCCCTAGCGGGGGGGCACCCGAGCTCCTACGAGCAGTACTTC. Its protein product is CASSLALAGGHPSSYEQYF.

This sequence joins TRBV5-1 and TRBJ1-1, with 7 nucleotides matching TRBD1. V was pared by 6 bases and J by 0 bases, with 8 bases of the junction left unmatched. Germline lookup yields CDR1 SGHRS and CDR2 YFSETQ. The CDR3 length is 15 residues. CDR3 amino acids: CASTTTGALNTEAFF. CDR3 in DNA: TGCGCCAGCACGACTACAGGGGCCCTGAACACTGAAGCTTTCTTT.

In this sample, this clone turned up once. This CDR3 is CATSATSGRGGGTYNEQFF. CDR3 in DNA: TGTGCCACCAGTGCGACTAGCGGGAGAGGGGGGGGCACCTACAATGAGCAGTTCTTC. The chain is built from TRBV24-1 and TRBJ2-1, with 12 bases identical to TRBD2. CDR1 and CDR2 (germline): KGHDR, SFDVKD. This CDR3 spans 19 amino acids. Trimming took 5 bases from V and 2 from J; bases not matched to a gene: 12.

A few counts support this clone. DNA for the CDR3: TGTGCCAGCAGCGGGGGGACTAGCGGGAGGAGCTACAATGAGCAGTTCTTC. Translating gives CASSGGTSGRSYNEQFF. The gene calls are TRBV3-1 (or the pseudogene TRBV3-2) and TRBJ2-1, with 15 positions matching TRBD2. CDR3 length: 17 residues. After removal of 5 bases from V and 3 bases from J, the junction contained 5 bases not matched to a gene. The V gene's germline CDR1 is LGHDT and CDR2 YNNKEL (reference sequence).

CDR3: CASSPNRGYGYTF. In DNA form, the CDR3 reads TGTGCCAGCAGCCCGAACAGGGGGTATGGCTACACCTTC. The chain uses TRBV7-2 and TRBJ1-2; 8 bases map to TRBD1. The CDR3 runs to 13 residues. Germline CDR1 SGHTA, CDR2 FQGNSA. V dropped 5 bases and J dropped 5; count of bases not matched to a gene: 4.

This clone has just one count. This rearrangement joins TRBV3-1 (or the pseudogene TRBV3-2) to TRBJ1-3; maybe TRBD1 (6 bases). Germline V gives CDR1 LGHDT, CDR2 YNNKEL (reference sequence). This CDR3 is 15 amino acids long. The ends were cut back, 4 bases at V and 4 bases at J, with 14 bases in the middle. The CDR3 sequence is CASSPRGGDGNTIYF. Written as DNA, the CDR3 is TGTGCCAGCAGCCCCAGGGGAGGGGACGGAAACACCATATATTTT.

The J gene is TRBJ2-1, the V gene TRBV4-3; D uncertain. Germline V lookup: CDR1 LGHNA, CDR2 YSLEER. V was pared by 0 bases and J by 0 bases, with 9 bases between. The CDR3 is 16 residues long. Written as DNA, the CDR3 is TGCGCCAGCAGCCAAGATAGGCTAGACTCCTACAATGAGCAGTTCTTC. It encodes CASSQDRLDSYNEQFF.

This rearrangement joins TRBV4-2 to TRBJ1-3; D gene unclear. Trimming stripped 5 bases from V and 8 bases from J, with 13 bases between. CDR1 is LGHNA and CDR2 is YNFKEQ in the germline V gene. The CDR3 has 13 amino acids. CDR3 nucleotide sequence: TGTGCCAGCAGCGCGGAGGCCTATGACACCATATATTTT. Amino acid sequence: CASSAEAYDTIYF.

This clone was detected a few times. The CDR3 region is CASSLAQKYNEQFF. In DNA, the CDR3 is TGTGCCAGCAGCCTGGCCCAAAAATACAATGAGCAGTTCTTC. This chain links TRBV5-4 with TRBJ2-1; D is uncertain. The CDR3 extends over 14 amino acids. Germline V CDR1 and CDR2: SGHNT, YYREEE (reference sequence). Trimming stripped 4 bases from V and 4 bases from J, with 12 bases between. Variable domain in full (rest from reference TRBV5-4 and TRBJ2-1): ETGVTQSPTHLIKTRGQQVTLRCSSQSGHNTVSWYQQALGQGPQFIFQYYREEENGRGNFPPRFSGLQFPNYSSELNVNALELDDSALYLCASSLAQKYNEQFFGPGTRLTVL.

The V and J genes are TRBV5-5 and TRBJ1-4; no clear D gene. The V gene lost 3 bases and the J gene lost 1 base, with 13 bases spanning the gap. The CDR3 spans 16 residues. Germline CDR1 SGHKS, CDR2 YYEKEE (reference sequence). CDR3 loop: CASSSNPAGTNEKLFF. CDR3 in DNA: TGTGCCAGCAGCTCCAACCCCGCGGGAACTAATGAAAAACTGTTTTTT.

This clone was picked up a small number of times. The chain recombines TRBV2 with TRBJ2-5; 10 bases line up with TRBD1. CDR3 size: 15 residues. CDR1 is SNHLY, CDR2 FYNNEI, per germline. V shed 2 bases and J 9 bases; nucleotides not matched to a gene: 9. The CDR3 DNA reads as TGTGCCAGCAGTGAAACAGGGACAGGGGATAGGGCCCAGTACTTC. Its protein is CASSETGTGDRAQYF.

V is TRBV7-9 and J is TRBJ1-5, with 7 positions matching TRBD1. Looked up from germline, CDR1 is SEHNR and CDR2 is FQNEAQ (reference sequence). This CDR3 is 15 amino acids long. The V segment lost 5 bases and the J segment 7 bases; nucleotides outside the gene matches: 11. The CDR3 bases are TGTGCCAGCAGCCGGACCTCGACAGGGAACCAGCCCCAGCATTTT. Its protein is CASSRTSTGNQPQHF. Complete variable domain (other parts from reference TRBV7-9 and TRBJ1-5): DTGVSQNPRHKITKRGQNVTFRCDPISEHNRLYWYRQTLGQGPEFLTYFQNEAQLEKSRLLSDRFSAERPKGSFSTLEIQRTEQGDSAMYLCASSRTSTGNQPQHFGDGTRLSIL.